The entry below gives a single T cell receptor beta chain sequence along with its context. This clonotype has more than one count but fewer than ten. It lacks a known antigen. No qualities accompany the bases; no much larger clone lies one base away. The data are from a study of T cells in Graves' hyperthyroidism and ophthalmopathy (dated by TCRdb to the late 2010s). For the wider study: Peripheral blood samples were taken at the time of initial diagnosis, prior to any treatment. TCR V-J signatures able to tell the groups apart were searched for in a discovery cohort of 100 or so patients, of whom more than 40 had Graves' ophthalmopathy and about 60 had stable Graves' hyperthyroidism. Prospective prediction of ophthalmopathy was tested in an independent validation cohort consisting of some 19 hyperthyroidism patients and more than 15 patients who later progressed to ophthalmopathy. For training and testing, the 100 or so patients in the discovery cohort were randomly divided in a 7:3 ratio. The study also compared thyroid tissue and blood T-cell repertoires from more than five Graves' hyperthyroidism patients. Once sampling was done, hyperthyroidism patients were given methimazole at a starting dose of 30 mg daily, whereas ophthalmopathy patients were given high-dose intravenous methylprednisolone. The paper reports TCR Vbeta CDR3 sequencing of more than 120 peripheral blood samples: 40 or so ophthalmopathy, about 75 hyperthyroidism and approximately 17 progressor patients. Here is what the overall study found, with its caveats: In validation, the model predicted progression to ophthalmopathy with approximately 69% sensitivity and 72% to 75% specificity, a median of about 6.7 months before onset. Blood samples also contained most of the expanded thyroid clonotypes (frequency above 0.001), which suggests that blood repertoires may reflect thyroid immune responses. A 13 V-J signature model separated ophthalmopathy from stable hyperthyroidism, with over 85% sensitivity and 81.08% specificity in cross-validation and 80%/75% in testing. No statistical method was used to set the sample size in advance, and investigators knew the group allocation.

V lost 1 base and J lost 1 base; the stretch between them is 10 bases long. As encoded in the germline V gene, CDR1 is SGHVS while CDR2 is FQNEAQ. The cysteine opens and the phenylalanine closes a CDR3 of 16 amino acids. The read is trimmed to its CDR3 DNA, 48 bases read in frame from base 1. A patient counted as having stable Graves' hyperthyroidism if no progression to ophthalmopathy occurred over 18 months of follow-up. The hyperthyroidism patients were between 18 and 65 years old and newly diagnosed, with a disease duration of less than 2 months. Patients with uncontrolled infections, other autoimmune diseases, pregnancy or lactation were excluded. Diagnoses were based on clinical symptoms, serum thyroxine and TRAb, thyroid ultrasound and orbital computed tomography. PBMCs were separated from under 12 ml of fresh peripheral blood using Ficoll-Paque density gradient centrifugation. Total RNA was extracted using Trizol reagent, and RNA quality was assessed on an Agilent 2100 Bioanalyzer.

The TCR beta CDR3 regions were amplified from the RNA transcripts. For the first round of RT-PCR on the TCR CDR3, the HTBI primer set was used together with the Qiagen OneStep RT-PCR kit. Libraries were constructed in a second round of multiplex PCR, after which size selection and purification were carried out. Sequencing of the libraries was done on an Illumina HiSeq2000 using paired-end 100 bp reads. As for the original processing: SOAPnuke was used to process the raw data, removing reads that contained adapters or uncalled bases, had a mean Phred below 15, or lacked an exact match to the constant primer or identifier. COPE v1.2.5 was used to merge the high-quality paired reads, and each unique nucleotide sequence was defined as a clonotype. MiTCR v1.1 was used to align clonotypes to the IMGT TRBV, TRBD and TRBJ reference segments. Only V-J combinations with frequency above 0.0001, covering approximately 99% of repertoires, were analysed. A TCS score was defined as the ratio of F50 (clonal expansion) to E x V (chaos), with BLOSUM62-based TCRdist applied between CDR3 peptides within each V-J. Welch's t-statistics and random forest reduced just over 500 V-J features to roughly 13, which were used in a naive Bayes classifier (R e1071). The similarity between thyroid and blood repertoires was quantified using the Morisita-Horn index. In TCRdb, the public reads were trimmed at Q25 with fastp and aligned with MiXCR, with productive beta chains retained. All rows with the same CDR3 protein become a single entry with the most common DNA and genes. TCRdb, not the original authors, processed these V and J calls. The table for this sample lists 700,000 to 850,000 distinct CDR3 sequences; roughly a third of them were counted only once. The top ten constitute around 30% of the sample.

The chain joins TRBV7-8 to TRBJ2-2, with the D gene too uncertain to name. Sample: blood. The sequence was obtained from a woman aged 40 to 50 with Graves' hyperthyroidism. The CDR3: CASSLVPDRNTGELFF. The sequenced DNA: TGTGCCAGCAGCTTAGTTCCGGATCGGAACACCGGGGAGCTGTTTTTT.